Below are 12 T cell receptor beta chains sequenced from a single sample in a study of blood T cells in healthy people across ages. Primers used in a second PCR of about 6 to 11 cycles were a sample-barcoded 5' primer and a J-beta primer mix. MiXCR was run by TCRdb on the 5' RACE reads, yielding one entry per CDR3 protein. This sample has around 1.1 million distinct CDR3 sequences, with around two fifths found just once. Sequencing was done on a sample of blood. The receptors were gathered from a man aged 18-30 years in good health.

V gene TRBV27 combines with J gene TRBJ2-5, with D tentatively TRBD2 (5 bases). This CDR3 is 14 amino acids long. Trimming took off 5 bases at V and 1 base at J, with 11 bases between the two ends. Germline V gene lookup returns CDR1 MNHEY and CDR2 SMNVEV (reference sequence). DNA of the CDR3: TGTGCCAGCAGTGCAGCTAGCCCCCAAGAGACCCAGTACTTC. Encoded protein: CASSAASPQETQYF.

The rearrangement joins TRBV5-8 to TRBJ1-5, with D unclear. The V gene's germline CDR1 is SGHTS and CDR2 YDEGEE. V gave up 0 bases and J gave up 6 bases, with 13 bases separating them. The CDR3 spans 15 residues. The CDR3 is CASSLAGLRVQPQHF. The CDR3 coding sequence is TGTGCCAGCAGCTTGGCGGGGTTGAGGGTTCAGCCCCAGCATTTT.

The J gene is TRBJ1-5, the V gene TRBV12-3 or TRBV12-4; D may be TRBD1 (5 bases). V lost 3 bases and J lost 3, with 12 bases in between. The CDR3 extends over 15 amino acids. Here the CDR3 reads CASSLADTPNQPQHF. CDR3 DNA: TGTGCCAGCAGTTTGGCGGACACCCCCAATCAGCCCCAGCATTTT.

CDR3 nucleotides: TGTGCCAGCAGCTTCGACCTGGGGACTAATGAAAAACTGTTTTTT. This encodes CASSFDLGTNEKLFF. The chain combines TRBV7-9 with TRBJ1-4; D not resolved. The CDR3 has 15 residues. Between the trimmed V and J ends, which lost 3 bases and 2 bases, there was a span of 10 bases. Germline loops: CDR1 SEHNR, CDR2 FQNEAQ (reference sequence). Complete variable domain (other parts from reference TRBV7-9 and TRBJ1-4): DTGVSQNPRHKITKRGQNVTFRCDPISEHNRLYWYRQTLGQGPEFLTYFQNEAQLEKSRLLSDRFSAERPKGSFSTLEIQRTEQGDSAMYLCASSFDLGTNEKLFFGSGTQLSVL.

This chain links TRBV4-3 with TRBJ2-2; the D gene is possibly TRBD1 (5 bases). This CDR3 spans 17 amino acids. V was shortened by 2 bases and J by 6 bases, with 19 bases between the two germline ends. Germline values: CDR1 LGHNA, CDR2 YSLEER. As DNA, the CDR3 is TGCGCCAGCAGCCAAATTCCCAGGGCCGGGTTTCCCGGGGAGCTGTTTTTT. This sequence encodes CASSQIPRAGFPGELFF.

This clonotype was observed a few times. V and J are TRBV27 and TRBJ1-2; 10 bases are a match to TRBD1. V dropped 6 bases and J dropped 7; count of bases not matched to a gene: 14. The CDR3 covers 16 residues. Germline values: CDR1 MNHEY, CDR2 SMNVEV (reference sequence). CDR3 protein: CASSPGQGIFLGGYTF. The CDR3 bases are TGTGCCAGCAGCCCGGGACAGGGGATCTTTTTGGGTGGCTACACCTTC.

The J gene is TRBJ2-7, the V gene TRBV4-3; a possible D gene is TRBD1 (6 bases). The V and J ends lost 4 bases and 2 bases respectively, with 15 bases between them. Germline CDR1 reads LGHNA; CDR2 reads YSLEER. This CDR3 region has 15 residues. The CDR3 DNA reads TGCGCCAGCAGCCCTAACAGGGTAATGGCCTACGAGCAGTACTTC. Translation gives CASSPNRVMAYEQYF.

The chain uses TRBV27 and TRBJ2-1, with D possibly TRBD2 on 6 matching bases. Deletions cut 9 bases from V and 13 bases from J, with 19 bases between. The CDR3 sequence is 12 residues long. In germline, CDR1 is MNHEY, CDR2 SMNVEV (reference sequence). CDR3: CASREDRYIQFF. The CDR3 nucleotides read TGTGCCAGTAGGGAGGACCGGTACATTCAGTTCTTC.

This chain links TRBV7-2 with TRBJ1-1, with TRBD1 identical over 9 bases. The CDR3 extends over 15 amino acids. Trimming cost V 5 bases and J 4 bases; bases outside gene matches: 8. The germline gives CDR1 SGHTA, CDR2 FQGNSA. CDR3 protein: CASSRPGTGFTEAFF. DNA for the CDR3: TGTGCCAGCAGCCGACCGGGGACAGGGTTCACTGAAGCTTTCTTT.

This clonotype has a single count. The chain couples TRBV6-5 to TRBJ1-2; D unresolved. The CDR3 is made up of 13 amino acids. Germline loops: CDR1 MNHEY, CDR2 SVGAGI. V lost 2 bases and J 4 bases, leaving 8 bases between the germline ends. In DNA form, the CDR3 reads TGTGCCAGCAGTTACCAACAGCTCTATGGCTACACCTTC. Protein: CASSYQQLYGYTF.

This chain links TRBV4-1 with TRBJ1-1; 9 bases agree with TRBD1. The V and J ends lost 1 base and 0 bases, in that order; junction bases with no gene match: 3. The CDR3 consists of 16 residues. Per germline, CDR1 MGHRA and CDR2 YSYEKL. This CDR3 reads CASSQGGQGMNTEAFF. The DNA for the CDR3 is TGCGCCAGCAGCCAAGGGGGACAGGGCATGAACACTGAAGCTTTCTTT.

CDR3 residues: CASRDGGGTEAFF. The CDR3 nucleotides read TGTGCCAGCAGGGACGGGGGTGGGACTGAAGCTTTCTTT. The genes are TRBV3-1 and TRBJ1-1; TRBD1 is a possible D gene (5 bases). Looked up from germline, CDR1 is LGHDT and CDR2 is YNNKEL (reference sequence). V lost 6 bases and J 5 bases, leaving 13 bases between the germline ends. The CDR3 length is 13 residues.